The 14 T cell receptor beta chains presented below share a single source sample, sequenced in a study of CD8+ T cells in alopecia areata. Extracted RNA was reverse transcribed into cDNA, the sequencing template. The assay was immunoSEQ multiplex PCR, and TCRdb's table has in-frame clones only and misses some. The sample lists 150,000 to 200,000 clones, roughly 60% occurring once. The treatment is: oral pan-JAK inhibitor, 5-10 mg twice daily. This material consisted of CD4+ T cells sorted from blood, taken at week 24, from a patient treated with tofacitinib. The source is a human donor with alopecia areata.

CDR3 residues: CASSYSRINEKLFF. CDR3 coding DNA: TGTGCCAGCAGTTATTCGCGGATTAATGAAAAACTGTTTTTT. V and J are TRBV6-5 and TRBJ1-4; D is unclear. V was shortened by 3 bases and J by 4 bases, with 9 bases between the two germline ends. This CDR3 region has 14 residues. Germline CDR1 is MNHEY and CDR2 is SVGAGI.

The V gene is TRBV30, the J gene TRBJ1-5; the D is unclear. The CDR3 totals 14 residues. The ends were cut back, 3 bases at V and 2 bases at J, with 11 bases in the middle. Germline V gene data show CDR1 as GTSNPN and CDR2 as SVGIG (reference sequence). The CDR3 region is CAWSSDWGNQPQHF. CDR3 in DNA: TGTGCCTGGAGCTCCGACTGGGGCAATCAGCCCCAGCATTTT.

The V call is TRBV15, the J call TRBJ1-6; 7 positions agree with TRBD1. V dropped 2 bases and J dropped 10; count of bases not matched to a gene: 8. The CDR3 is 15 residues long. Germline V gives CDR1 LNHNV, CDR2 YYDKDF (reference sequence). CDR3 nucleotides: TGTGCCACCAGCAGAACCCTACAGGGACAGTCACCCCTCCACTTT. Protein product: CATSRTLQGQSPLHF.

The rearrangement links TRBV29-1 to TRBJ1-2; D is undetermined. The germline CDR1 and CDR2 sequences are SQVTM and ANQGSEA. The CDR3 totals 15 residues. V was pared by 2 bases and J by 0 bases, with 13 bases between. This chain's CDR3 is CSVEFVARPNYGYTF. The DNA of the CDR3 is TGCAGCGTTGAATTTGTAGCTAGACCTAACTATGGCTACACCTTC. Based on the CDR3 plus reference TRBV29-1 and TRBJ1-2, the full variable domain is SAVISQKPSRDICQRGTSLTIQCQVDSQVTMMFWYRQQPGQSLTLIATANQGSEATYESGFVIDKFPISRPNLTFSTLTVSNMSPEDSSIYLCSVEFVARPNYGYTFGSGTRLTVV.

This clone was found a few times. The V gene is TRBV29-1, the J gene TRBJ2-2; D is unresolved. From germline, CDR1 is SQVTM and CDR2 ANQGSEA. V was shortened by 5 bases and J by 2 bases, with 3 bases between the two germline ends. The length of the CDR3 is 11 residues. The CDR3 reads CSVKNTGELFF. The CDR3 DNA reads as TGCAGCGTTAAAAACACCGGGGAGCTGTTTTTT.

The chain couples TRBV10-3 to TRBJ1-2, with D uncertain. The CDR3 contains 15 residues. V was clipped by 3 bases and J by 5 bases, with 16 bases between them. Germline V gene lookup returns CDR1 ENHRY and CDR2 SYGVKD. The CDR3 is CAISEEASPPYGYTF. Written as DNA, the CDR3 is TGTGCCATCAGTGAAGAGGCTAGCCCTCCATATGGCTACACCTTC.

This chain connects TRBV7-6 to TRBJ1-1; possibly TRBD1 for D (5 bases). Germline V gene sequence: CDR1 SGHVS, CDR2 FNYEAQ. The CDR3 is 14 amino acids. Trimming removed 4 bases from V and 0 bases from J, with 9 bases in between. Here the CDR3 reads CASSSSGLNTEAFF. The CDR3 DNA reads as TGTGCCAGCAGCTCCTCGGGACTGAACACTGAAGCTTTCTTT.

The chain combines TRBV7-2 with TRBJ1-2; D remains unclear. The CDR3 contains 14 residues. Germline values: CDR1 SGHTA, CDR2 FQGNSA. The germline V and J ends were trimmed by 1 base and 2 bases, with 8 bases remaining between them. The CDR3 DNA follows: TGTGCCAGCAGCTTAGAGGCCGTGAACTATGGCTACACCTTC. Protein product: CASSLEAVNYGYTF.

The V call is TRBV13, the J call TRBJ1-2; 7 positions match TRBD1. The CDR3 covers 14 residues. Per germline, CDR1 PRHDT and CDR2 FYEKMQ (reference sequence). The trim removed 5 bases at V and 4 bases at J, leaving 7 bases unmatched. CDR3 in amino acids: CASSLGQEFYGYTF. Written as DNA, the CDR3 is TGTGCCAGCAGCCTTGGACAGGAATTCTATGGCTACACCTTC.

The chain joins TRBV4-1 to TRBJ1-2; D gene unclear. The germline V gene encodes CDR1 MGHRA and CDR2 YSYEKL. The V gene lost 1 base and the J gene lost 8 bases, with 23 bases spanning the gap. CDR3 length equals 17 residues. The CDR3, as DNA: TGCGCCAGCAGCCAAGTAACCATTGATCTTTCCTTTGGGGGCTACACCTTC. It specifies CASSQVTIDLSFGGYTF.

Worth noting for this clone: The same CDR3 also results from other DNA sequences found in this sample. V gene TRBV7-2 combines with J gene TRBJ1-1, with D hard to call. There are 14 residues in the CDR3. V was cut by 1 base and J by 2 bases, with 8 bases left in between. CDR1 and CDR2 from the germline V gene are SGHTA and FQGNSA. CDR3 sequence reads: CASSLGVRNTEAFF. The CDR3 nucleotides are TGTGCCAGCAGCTTAGGGGTGAGAAACACTGAAGCTTTCTTT.

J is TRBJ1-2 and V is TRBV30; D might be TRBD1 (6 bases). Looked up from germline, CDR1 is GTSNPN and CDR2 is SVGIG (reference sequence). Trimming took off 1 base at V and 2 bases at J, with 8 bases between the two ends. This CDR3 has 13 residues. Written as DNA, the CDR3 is TGTGCCTGGAGTGAGGGGGAAAACTATGGCTACACCTTC. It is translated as CAWSEGENYGYTF.

The CDR3 loop is CASSPGWDYGYTF. DNA of the CDR3: TGTGCCAGCTCACCTGGTTGGGACTATGGCTACACCTTC. This chain uses TRBV18 with TRBJ1-2; the D is unclear. V was shortened by 3 bases and J by 3 bases, with 8 bases between the two germline ends. This CDR3 is 13 amino acids long. Germline CDR1 is KGHSH and CDR2 is LQKENI.

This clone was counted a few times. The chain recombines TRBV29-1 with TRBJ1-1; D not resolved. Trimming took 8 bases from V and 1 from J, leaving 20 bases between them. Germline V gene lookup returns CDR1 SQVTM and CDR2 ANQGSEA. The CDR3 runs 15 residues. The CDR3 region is CSTTLFTEANTEAFF. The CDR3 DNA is TGCAGCACTACCCTATTCACAGAAGCGAACACTGAAGCTTTCTTT.